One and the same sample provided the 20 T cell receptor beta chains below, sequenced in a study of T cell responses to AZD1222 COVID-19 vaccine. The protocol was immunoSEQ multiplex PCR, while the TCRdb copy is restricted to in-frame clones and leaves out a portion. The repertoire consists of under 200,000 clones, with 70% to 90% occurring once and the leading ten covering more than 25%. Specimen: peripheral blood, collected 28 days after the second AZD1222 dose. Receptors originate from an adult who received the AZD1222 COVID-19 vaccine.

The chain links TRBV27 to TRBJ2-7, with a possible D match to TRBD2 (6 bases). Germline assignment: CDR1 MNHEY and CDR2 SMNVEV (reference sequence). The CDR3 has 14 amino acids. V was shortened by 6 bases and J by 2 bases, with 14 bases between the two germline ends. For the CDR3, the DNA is TGTGCCAGCAGCCAACGGGGGATCGCCTACGAGCAGTACTTC. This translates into CASSQRGIAYEQYF.

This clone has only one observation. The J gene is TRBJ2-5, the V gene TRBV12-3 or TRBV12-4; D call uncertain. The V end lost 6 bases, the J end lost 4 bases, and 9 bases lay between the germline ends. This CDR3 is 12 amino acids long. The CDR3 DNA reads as TGTGCCAGCAGCCCCTGGGGAGAGACCCAGTACTTC. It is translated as CASSPWGETQYF.

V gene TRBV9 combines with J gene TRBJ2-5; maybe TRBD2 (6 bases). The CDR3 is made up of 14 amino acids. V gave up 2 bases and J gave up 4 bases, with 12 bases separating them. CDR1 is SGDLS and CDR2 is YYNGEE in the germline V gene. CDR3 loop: CASSVGGEVETQYF. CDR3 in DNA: TGTGCCAGCAGCGTGGGGGGAGAGGTAGAGACCCAGTACTTC.

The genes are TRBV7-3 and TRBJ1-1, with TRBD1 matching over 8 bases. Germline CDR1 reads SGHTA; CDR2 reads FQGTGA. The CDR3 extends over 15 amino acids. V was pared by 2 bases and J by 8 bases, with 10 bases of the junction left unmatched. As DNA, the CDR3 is TGTGCCAGCAGCTTACGACAGGGGAGGGTTTCGGAAGCTTTCTTT. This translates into CASSLRQGRVSEAFF.

The DNA for the CDR3 is TGTGCCAGCAGGGAAGGGGCACGGAACACCGGGGAGCTGTTTTTT. Translated: CASREGARNTGELFF. This chain uses TRBV9 with TRBJ2-2, with a weak D call TRBD1 (5 bases). The CDR3 totals 15 residues. V lost 5 bases and J lost 1, with 12 bases in between. In germline, CDR1 is SGDLS, CDR2 YYNGEE.

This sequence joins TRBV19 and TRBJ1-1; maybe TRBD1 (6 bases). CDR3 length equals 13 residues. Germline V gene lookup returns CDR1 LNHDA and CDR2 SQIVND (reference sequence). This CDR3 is CVTGGFGTGQAFF. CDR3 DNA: TGTGTCACGGGAGGATTTGGTACAGGGCAAGCTTTCTTT.

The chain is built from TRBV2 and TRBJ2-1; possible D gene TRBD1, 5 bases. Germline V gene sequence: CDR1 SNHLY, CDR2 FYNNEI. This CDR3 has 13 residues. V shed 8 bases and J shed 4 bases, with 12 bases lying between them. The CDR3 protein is CASETRAYNEQFF. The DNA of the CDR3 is TGTGCCAGCGAGACCAGGGCTTACAATGAGCAGTTCTTC. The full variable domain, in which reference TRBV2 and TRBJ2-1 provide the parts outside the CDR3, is EPEVTQTPSHQVTQMGQEVILRCVPISNHLYFYWYRQILGQKVEFLVSFYNNEISEKSEIFDDQFSVERPDGSNFTLKIRSTKLEDSAMYFCASETRAYNEQFFGPGTRLTVL.

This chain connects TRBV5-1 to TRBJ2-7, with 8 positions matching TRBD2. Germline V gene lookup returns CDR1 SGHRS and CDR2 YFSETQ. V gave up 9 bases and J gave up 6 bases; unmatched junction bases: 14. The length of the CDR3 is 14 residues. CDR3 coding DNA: TGCGCCACACGAGAAGGGACTAGTTTTGTCGAGCAGTACTTC. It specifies CATREGTSFVEQYF.

The CDR3 bases are TGTGCCAGCAGCTGGGGACAGGGAAGCAATCAGCCCCAGCATTTT. This gives the protein CASSWGQGSNQPQHF. This chain joins TRBV7-2 and TRBJ1-5, with 9 positions matching TRBD1. Germline values: CDR1 SGHTA, CDR2 FQGNSA. V was pared by 4 bases and J by 1 base, with 2 bases of the junction left unmatched. The CDR3 contains 15 residues.

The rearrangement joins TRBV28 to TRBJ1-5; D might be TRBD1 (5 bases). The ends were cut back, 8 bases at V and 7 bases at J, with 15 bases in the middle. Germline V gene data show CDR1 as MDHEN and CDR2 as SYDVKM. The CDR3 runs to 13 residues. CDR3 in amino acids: CASSSGQRQPQHF. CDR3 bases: TGTGCCAGCTCCTCGGGGCAAAGGCAGCCCCAGCATTTT.

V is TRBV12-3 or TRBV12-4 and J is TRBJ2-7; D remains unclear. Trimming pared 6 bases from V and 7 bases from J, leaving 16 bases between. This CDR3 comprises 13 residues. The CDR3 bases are TGTGCCAGCAGCCCCCTAGAGTTAGGGGAGCAGTACTTC. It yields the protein CASSPLELGEQYF.

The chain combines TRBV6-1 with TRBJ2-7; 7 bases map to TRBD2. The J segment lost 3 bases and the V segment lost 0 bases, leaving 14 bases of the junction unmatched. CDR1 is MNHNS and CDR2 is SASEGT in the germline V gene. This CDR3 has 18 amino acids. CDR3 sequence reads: CASSEARGEGLAYYEQYF. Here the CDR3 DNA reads TGTGCCAGCAGTGAAGCGCGAGGGGAGGGGCTAGCGTACTACGAGCAGTACTTC.

DNA of the CDR3: TGTGCCAGCAGCCAGGGGACCCCCGGAGGATACGAGCAGTACTTC. Its protein is CASSQGTPGGYEQYF. The gene calls are TRBV28 and TRBJ2-7, with a weak D call TRBD1 (6 bases). CDR3 size: 15 residues. Trimming took off 6 bases at V and 4 bases at J, with 19 bases between the two ends. Germline V gene data show CDR1 as MDHEN and CDR2 as SYDVKM.

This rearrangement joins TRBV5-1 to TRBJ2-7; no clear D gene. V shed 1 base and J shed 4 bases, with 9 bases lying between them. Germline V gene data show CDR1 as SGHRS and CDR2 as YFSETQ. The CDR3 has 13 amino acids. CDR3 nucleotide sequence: TGCGCCAGCAGCTTGCCCGATCCTTACGAGCAGTACTTC. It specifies CASSLPDPYEQYF.

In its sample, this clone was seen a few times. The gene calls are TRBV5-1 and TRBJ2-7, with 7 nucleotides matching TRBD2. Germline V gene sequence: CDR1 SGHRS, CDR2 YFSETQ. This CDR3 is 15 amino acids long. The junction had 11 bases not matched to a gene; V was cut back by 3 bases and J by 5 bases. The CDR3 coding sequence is TGCGCCAGCAGCTGGGGTGGGAGGGTGGTCGACGAGCAGTACTTC. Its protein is CASSWGGRVVDEQYF.

CDR3 loop: CASIPPHSGPSYEQYF. The CDR3 coding sequence is TGTGCCAGCATCCCCCCCCATAGCGGACCATCCTACGAGCAGTACTTC. The chain joins TRBV11-1 to TRBJ2-7, with D possibly TRBD2 on 6 matching bases. Per germline, CDR1 SGHAT and CDR2 FQDESV (reference sequence). This CDR3 comprises 16 residues. V was pared by 7 bases and J by 1 base, with 20 bases between.

The CDR3 loop is CASSPGGEGRREQYF. The CDR3 DNA reads TGTGCCAGCAGCCCGGGGGGGGAGGGCCGGAGGGAGCAGTACTTC. The chain is built from TRBV7-2 and TRBJ2-7; 8 nucleotides agree with TRBD2. This CDR3 has 15 residues. With V trimmed by 5 bases and J by 7 bases, 13 bases remained unmatched. Germline CDR1 and CDR2: SGHTA and FQGNSA. Variable domain in full (rest from reference TRBV7-2 and TRBJ2-7): GAGVSQSPSNKVTEKGKDVELRCDPISGHTALYWYRQSLGQGLEFLIYFQGNSAPDKSGLPSDRFSAERTGGSVSTLTIQRTQQEDSAVYLCASSPGGEGRREQYFGPGTRLTVT.

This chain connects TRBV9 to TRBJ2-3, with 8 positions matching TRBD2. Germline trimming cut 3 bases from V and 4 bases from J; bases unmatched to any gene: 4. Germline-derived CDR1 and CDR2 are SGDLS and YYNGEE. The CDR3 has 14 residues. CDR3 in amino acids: CASSGGLESDTQYF. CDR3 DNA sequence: TGTGCCAGCAGCGGGGGACTAGAGTCAGATACGCAGTATTTT.

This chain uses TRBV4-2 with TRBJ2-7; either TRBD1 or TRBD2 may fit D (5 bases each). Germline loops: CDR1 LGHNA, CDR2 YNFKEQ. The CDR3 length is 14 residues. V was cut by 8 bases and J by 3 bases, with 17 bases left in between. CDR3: CASASGTQNYEQYF. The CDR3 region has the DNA TGTGCCAGCGCCTCCGGGACGCAGAACTACGAGCAGTACTTC.

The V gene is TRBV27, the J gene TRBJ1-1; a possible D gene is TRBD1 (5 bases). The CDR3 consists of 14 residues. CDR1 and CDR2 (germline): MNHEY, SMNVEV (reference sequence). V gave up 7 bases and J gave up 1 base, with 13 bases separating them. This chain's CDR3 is CASKGPGGNTEAFF. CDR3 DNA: TGTGCCAGCAAGGGACCGGGTGGGAACACTGAAGCTTTCTTT.